These T cell receptor beta chains were read from a single sample in a study of T cell changes during pregnancy in multiple sclerosis. The repertoire was sequenced with immunoSEQ multiplex PCR; TCRdb's copy has only in-frame clones and lacks some. The sample shows roughly 30,000 clones, approximately 88% of them seen only once. The sample was CD4+ T cells from peripheral blood mononuclear cells, taken in the first trimester of pregnancy. The receptor source for this set is a female donor in good health, enrolled as a control in a pregnancy study. CDR3s include the opening cysteine and the closing phenylalanine or tryptophan.

CDR3 protein	V gene	J gene	CDR3 length
CASSPRTRGEQYF	TRBV11-1	TRBJ2-7	13
CASSPQEETQYF	TRBV7-2	TRBJ2-5	12
CAFRQGDTDTQYF	TRBV10-3	TRBJ2-3	13
CASTYSGGFSYNEQFF	TRBV6-6	TRBJ2-1	16
CASSRTSGSNTDTQYF	TRBV7-2	TRBJ2-3	16
CASSLLGYATNEKLFF	TRBV5-5	TRBJ1-4	16
CAWSLPGTISYEQYF	TRBV30	TRBJ2-7	15
CASSLETGGGGELFF	TRBV11-2	TRBJ2-2	15
CASSLEDGDTGELFF	TRBV5-1	TRBJ2-2	15
CASSAGHQETQYF	TRBV25-1	TRBJ2-5	13